This is a list of T cell receptor beta chains from one sample in a study of identical twins. TCRdb passed the 5' RACE reads through MiXCR, listing each CDR3 protein once. The profile shows 500,000 or so distinct CDR3 sequences, approximately 15% of them singletons. The same sample was also used in a study of yellow fever vaccine responses in identical twins.

Sample: CD4+ T cells sorted from blood. These receptors were collected from a woman younger than 30 in good health. The CDR3 runs from the conserved cysteine through the conserved F or W. Each record gives: CDR3 protein, CDR3 DNA, D gene, clone size, J gene, CDR3 length, V gene. D genes are given only for firm matches. Clone size is given for some rows only: seen once, a few or many times, or a class if the clone is expanded.

CASSQVQTKGMGEQFF TGTGCCAGCAGCCAAGTTCAAACTAAAGGGATGGGTGAGCAGTTCTTC - - TRBJ2-1 16 TRBV3-1
CSAYGGGYEQYF TGCAGTGCATACGGGGGGGGGTACGAGCAGTACTTC TRBD2 few TRBJ2-7 12 TRBV20-1
CSVDRGHEQYF TGCAGCGTTGACAGGGGCCACGAGCAGTACTTC - - TRBJ2-7 11 TRBV29-1
CASSIDASSPLHF TGTGCCAGTAGTATTGACGCAAGTTCACCCCTCCACTTT - few TRBJ1-6 13 TRBV19
CASSLAGGPFNTQYF TGTGCCAGCAGCTTAGCGGGAGGGCCCTTTAATACGCAGTATTTT TRBD2 few TRBJ2-3 15 TRBV7-2
CSGKKGQNIQYF TGCAGCGGTAAAAAGGGCCAGAACATTCAGTACTTC - many TRBJ2-4 12 TRBV29-1
CASTFEGLAGDLNNEQFF TGTGCCAGCACCTTCGAGGGTCTAGCGGGGGACCTAAACAATGAGCAGTTCTTC TRBD2 - TRBJ2-1 18 TRBV28
CASSLRRGRGTLPYGYTF TGTGCCAGCAGCTTAAGACGTGGCAGGGGGACCCTACCTTATGGCTACACCTTC TRBD1 - TRBJ1-2 18 TRBV11-2
CVSSHAGTGGETQYF TGTGTCAGCAGCCACGCCGGGACAGGAGGGGAGACCCAGTACTTC TRBD1 - TRBJ2-5 15 TRBV28
CASSSSITPRQYF TGCGCCAGCAGCTCCTCCATCACCCCTAGGCAGTATTTT - many TRBJ2-3 13 TRBV5-1
CSAKYLSSYEQYF TGCAGTGCGAAATACCTCAGCTCCTACGAGCAGTACTTC - - TRBJ2-7 13 TRBV20-1
CAPLIIGTGDEKLFF TGTGCCCCCCTGATAATCGGGACAGGGGATGAAAAACTGTTTTTT TRBD1 many TRBJ1-4 15 TRBV27
CASTLQEGETQYF TGTGCCAGTACCCTCCAGGAGGGGGAAACGCAGTATTTT - - TRBJ2-3 13 TRBV19
CSARGMGVSYNEQFF TGCAGTGCTAGGGGGATGGGAGTGTCATACAATGAGCAGTTCTTC - - TRBJ2-1 15 TRBV20-1
CASSQERAGGQETQYF TGTGCCAGCAGCCAAGAGCGGGCGGGAGGCCAAGAGACCCAGTACTTC TRBD2 - TRBJ2-5 16 TRBV4-2
CASSLPGQYNEQFF TGCGCCAGCAGCTTGCCAGGACAGTACAATGAGCAGTTCTTC - - TRBJ2-1 14 TRBV5-1
CASSLELGSADTQYF TGCGCCAGCAGCTTGGAGCTTGGATCAGCAGATACGCAGTATTTT - few TRBJ2-3 15 TRBV5-1
CASTGRIYNEQFF TGTGCCAGCACGGGACGGATATACAATGAGCAGTTCTTC - few TRBJ2-1 13 TRBV6-6
CASSEMGATNEKLFF TGTGCCAGCAGTGAAATGGGGGCCACTAATGAAAAACTGTTTTTT - - TRBJ1-4 15 TRBV2
CASSLEGQGAREQYF TGCGCCAGCAGCTTGGAGGGACAGGGGGCGCGAGAGCAGTACTTC TRBD1 few TRBJ2-7 15 TRBV5-1
CSAREGSGYRGYTF TGCAGTGCTAGAGAAGGGTCGGGGTATCGTGGCTACACCTTC - - TRBJ1-2 14 TRBV20-1
CASSGTRDSQETQYF TGTGCCAGCAGCGGAACCCGGGACAGTCAAGAGACCCAGTACTTC TRBD1 - TRBJ2-5 15 TRBV9
CASGDRGKVIGLAEETQYF TGTGCCAGCGGAGACAGGGGAAAAGTAATAGGACTAGCGGAAGAGACCCAGTACTTC TRBD2 - TRBJ2-5 19 TRBV28
CATPEGNGYTF TGTGCCACCCCAGAGGGGAATGGCTACACCTTC - - TRBJ1-2 11 TRBV6-6
CASSRGTSGFSTGELFF TGTGCCAGCAGCCGGGGGACTAGCGGGTTCTCGACCGGGGAGCTGTTTTTT TRBD2 few TRBJ2-2 17 TRBV6-2/TRBV6-3
CVSSMTGLGETQYF TGTGTCAGCAGCATGACAGGGTTGGGGGAGACCCAGTACTTC TRBD1 - TRBJ2-5 14 TRBV7-8
CASSEWGLTNEQFF TGCGCCAGCAGCGAATGGGGACTAACGAATGAGCAGTTCTTC TRBD2 few TRBJ2-1 14 TRBV4-1
CSAAKEGGGTDTQYF TGCAGTGCTGCCAAGGAGGGTGGGGGCACAGATACGCAGTATTTT - few TRBJ2-3 15 TRBV20-1
CATTAADTQYF TGTGCCACCACCGCGGCGGATACGCAGTATTTT - few TRBJ2-3 11 TRBV15
CSVRGTATGELFF TGCAGCGTTCGGGGGACAGCCACCGGGGAGCTGTTTTTT - few TRBJ2-2 13 TRBV29-1
CASSISQGSAGELFF TGTGCCAGTAGTATAAGCCAGGGGTCGGCCGGGGAGCTGTTTTTT - few TRBJ2-2 15 TRBV19
CASSLGPPGATNTGELFF TGTGCCAGCAGCCTGGGACCACCAGGCGCCACGAACACCGGGGAGCTGTTTTTT - few TRBJ2-2 18 TRBV3-1
CSARPGPDTQYF TGCAGTGCTAGACCAGGTCCAGATACGCAGTATTTT - - TRBJ2-3 12 TRBV20-1
CASSLDPAGGLQETQYF TGTGCCAGCAGCCTCGACCCGGCGGGGGGGCTTCAGGAGACCCAGTACTTC TRBD2 - TRBJ2-5 17 TRBV7-2
CASTPIAGGRFSTDTQYF TGTGCCAGCACCCCTATAGCGGGAGGGCGATTTAGCACAGATACGCAGTATTTT TRBD2 - TRBJ2-3 18 TRBV12-3/TRBV12-4
CASSFDGDSGANVLTF TGTGCCAGCAGTTTTGATGGAGACTCTGGGGCCAACGTCCTGACTTTC - few TRBJ2-6 16 TRBV12-3/TRBV12-4
CASSQIPGAEQYF TGTGCCAGCAGCCAAATACCGGGAGCCGAGCAGTACTTC - few TRBJ2-7 13 TRBV3-1
CASSQVLAKGNEQFF TGCGCCAGCAGCCAAGTCTTAGCCAAGGGCAATGAGCAGTTCTTC - few TRBJ2-1 15 TRBV4-3
CASRGAGGTTYEQYF TGTGCCAGCAGAGGAGCGGGAGGCACTACCTACGAGCAGTACTTC TRBD2 few TRBJ2-7 15 TRBV6-1
CASSLALAGDNEQFF TGTGCCAGCAGTTTAGCACTAGCGGGAGACAATGAGCAGTTCTTC TRBD2 - TRBJ2-1 15 TRBV12-3/TRBV12-4